This TCR beta chain was profiled in a study of PD-L1 blockade in urothelial cancer. On the study more broadly: Administration of atezolizumab to patients began around 2014, at 1,200 mg intravenously every 3 weeks. The median T cell count in blood samples was 141,255.

The CDR3 length is 19 residues. Between the trimmed V and J ends, which lost 2 bases and 2 bases, there was a span of 19 bases. In germline, CDR1 is KGHSH, CDR2 LQKENI. Locally advanced or metastatic urothelial carcinoma was present in patients. All patients handed over anywhere from 1 to 8 samples, pretreatment and on-treatment. Here immunoSEQ multiplex PCR was the method, and the copy in TCRdb shows in-frame clones only, minus some. The table includes under 90,000 clones, roughly 90% detected once. The gene calls are TRBV18 and TRBJ2-6, with D unresolved. The receptor's source is a man in his sixties with urothelial cancer. The sample was PBMCs, taken around atezolizumab (anti-PD-L1) treatment. The CDR3 sequence: CASSPRNVNGAAGANVLTF. Written as DNA, the CDR3 is TGTGCCAGCTCACCAAGAAATGTCAACGGTGCGGCTGGGGCCAACGTCCTGACTTTC.